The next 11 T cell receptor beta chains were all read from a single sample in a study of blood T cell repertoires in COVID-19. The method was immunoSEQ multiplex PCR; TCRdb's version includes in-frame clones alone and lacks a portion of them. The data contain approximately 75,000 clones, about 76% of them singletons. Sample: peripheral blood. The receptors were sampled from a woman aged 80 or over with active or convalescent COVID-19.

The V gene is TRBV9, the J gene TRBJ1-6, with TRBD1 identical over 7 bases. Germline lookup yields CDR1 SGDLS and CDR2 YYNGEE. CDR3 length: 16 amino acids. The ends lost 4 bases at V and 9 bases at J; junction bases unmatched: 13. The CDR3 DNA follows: TGTGCCAGCAGCTCCTTCGATGCAGGGGGTATTTCACCCCTCCACTTT. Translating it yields CASSSFDAGGISPLHF.

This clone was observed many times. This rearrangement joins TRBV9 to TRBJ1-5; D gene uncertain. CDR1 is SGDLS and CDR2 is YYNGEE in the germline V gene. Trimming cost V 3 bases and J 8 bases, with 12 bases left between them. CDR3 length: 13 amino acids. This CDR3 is CASSASSSKPQHF. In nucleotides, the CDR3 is TGTGCCAGCAGCGCGTCTTCGAGCAAGCCCCAGCATTTT.

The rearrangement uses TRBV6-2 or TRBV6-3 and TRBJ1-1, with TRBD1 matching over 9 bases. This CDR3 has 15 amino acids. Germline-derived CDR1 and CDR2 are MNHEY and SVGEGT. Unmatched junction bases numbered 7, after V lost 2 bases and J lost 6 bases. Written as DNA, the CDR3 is TGTGCCAGCAGTTACCCGGGACAGGGATACGCTGAAGCTTTCTTT. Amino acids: CASSYPGQGYAEAFF.

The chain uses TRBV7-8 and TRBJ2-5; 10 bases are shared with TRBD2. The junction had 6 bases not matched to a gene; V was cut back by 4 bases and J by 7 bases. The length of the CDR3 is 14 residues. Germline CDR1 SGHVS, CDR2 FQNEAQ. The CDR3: CASSSTSGYGTQYF. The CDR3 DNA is TGTGCCAGCAGCTCGACTAGCGGGTATGGGACCCAGTACTTC.

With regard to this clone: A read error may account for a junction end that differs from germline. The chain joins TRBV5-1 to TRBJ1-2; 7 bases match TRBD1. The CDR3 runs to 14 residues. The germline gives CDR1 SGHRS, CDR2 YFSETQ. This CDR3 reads CASSLTTGSYDYTF. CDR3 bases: TGCGCCAGCAGTCTGACGACAGGGTCTTATGACTACACCTTC.

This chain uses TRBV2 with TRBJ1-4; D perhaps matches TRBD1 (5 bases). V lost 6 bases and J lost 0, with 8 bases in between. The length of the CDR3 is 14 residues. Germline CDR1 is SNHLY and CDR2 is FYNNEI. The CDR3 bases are TGTGCCAGCAGGGAACAGGCAACTAATGAAAAACTGTTTTTT. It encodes CASREQATNEKLFF.

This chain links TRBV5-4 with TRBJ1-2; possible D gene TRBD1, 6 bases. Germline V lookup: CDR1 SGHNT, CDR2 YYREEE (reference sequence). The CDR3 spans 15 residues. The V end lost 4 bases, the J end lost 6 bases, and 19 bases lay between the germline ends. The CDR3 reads CASSADRSPVNGYTF. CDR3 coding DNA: TGTGCCAGCAGCGCTGACAGGAGCCCGGTAAATGGCTACACCTTC.

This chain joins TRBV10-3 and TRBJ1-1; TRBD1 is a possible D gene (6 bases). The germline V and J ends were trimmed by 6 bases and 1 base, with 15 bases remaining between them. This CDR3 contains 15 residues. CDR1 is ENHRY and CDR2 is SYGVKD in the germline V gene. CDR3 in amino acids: CAIRNPGVTNTEAFF. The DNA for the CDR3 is TGTGCCATCAGAAACCCAGGGGTCACGAACACTGAAGCTTTCTTT.

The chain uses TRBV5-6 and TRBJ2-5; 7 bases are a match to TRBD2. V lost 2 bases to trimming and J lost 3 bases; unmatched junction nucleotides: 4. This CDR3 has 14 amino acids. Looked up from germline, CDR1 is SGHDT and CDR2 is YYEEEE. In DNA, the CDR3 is TGTGCCAGCAGCTTCTCCCTAGCGGAAGAGACCCAGTACTTC. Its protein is CASSFSLAEETQYF.

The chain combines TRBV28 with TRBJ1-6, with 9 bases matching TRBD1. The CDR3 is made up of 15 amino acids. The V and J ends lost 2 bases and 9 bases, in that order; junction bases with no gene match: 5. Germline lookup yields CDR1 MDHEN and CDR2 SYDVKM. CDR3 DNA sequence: TGTGCCAGCAGTTTAAATACAGGGGGCGGTTCACCCCTCCACTTT. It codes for CASSLNTGGGSPLHF.

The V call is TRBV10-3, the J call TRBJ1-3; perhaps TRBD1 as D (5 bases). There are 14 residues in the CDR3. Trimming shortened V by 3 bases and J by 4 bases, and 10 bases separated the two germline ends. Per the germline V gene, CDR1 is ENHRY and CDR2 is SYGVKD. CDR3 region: CAISDGRVGNTIYF. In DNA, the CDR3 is TGTGCCATCAGTGACGGCAGGGTAGGAAACACCATATATTTT.